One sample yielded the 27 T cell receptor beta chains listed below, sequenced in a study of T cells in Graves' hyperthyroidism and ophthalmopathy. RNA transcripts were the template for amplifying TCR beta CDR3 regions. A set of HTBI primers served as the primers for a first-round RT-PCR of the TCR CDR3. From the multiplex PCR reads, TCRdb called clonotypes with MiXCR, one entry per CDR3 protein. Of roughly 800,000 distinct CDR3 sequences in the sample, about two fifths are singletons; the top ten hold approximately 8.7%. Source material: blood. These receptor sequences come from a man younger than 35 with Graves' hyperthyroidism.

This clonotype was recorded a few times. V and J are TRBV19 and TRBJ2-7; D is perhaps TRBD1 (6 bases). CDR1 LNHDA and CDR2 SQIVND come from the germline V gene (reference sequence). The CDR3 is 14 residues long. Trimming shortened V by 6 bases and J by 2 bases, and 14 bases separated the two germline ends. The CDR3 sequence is CASSEGQLTYEQYF. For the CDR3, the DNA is TGTGCCAGTAGCGAAGGACAGCTGACCTACGAGCAGTACTTC.

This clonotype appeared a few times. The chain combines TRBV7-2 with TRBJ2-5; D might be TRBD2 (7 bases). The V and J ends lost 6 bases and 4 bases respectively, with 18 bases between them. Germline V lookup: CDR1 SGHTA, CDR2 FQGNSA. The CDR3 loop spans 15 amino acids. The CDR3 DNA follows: TGTGCCAGCAGTCCGGGGGGCCTGAAGGGAGAGACCCAGTACTTC. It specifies CASSPGGLKGETQYF. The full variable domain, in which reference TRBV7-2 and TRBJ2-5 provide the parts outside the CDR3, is GAGVSQSPSNKVTEKGKDVELRCDPISGHTALYWYRQSLGQGLEFLIYFQGNSAPDKSGLPSDRFSAERTGGSVSTLTIQRTQQEDSAVYLCASSPGGLKGETQYFGPGTRLLVL.

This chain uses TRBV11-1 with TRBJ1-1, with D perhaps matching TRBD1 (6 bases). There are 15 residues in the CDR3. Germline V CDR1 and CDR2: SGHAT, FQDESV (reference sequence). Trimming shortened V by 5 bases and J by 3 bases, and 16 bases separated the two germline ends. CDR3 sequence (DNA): TGTGCCAGCAGCCTCCTTAGAGGGGGGCACACTGAAGCTTTCTTT. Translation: CASSLLRGGHTEAFF.

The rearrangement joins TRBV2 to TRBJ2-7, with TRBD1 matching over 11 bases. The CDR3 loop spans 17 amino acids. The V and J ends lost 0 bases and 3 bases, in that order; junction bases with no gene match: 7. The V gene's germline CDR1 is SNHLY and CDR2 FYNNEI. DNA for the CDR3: TGTGCCAGCAGTGAAGCGCTTCAGGGACAGGGGGTCTACGAGCAGTACTTC. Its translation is CASSEALQGQGVYEQYF.

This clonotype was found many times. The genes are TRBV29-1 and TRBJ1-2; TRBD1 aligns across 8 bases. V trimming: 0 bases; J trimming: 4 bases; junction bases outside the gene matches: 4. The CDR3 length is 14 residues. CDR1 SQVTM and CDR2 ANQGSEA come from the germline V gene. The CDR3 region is CSVEEIDRGYGYTF. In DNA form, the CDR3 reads TGCAGCGTTGAAGAAATTGACAGGGGCTATGGCTACACCTTC.

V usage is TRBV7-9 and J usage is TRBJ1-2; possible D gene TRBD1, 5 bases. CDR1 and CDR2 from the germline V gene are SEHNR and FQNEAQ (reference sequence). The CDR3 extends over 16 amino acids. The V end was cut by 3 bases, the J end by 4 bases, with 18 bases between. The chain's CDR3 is CASSFVSSGAVYGYTF. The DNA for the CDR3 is TGTGCCAGCAGCTTTGTTAGTTCCGGGGCCGTCTATGGCTACACCTTC.

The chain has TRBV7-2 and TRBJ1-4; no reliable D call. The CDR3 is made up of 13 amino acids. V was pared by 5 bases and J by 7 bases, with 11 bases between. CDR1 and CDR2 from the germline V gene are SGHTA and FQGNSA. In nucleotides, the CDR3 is TGTGCCAGCAGCCGCAACCGGATTGAAAAACTGTTTTTT. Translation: CASSRNRIEKLFF.

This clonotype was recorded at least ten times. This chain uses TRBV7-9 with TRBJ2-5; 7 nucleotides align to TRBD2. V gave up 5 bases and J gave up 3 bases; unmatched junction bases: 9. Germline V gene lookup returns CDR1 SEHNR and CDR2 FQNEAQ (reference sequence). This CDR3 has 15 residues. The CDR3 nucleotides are TGTGCCAGCAGCGCAATCGAGGGAGGGGAAGAGACCCAGTACTTC. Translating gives CASSAIEGGEETQYF.

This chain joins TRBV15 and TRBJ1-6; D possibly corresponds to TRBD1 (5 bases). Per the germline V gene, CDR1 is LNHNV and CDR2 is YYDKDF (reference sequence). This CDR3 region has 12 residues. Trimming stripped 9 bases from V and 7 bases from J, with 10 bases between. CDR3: CATGQRNSPLHF. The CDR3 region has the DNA TGTGCCACGGGGCAGAGGAATTCACCCCTCCACTTT.

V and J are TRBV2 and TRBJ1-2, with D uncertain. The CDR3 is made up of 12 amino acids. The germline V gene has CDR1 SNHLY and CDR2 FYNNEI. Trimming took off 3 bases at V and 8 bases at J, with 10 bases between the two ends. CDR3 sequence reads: CASSEGMRGYTF. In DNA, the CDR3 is TGTGCCAGCAGTGAGGGAATGAGGGGCTACACCTTC.

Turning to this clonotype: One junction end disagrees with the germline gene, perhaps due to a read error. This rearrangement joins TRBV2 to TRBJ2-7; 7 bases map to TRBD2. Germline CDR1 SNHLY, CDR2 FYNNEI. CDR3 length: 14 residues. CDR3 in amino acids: CASSQGAGDYEQYF. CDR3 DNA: TGCGCCAGCAGCCAAGGGGCGGGGGACTACGAGCAGTACTTC.

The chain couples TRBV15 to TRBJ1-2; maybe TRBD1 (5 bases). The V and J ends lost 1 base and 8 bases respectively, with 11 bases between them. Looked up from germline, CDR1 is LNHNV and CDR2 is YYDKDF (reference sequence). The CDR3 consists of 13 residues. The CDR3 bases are TGTGCCACCAGCAGAGGGATTAAGGGGGGCTACACCTTC. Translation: CATSRGIKGGYTF.

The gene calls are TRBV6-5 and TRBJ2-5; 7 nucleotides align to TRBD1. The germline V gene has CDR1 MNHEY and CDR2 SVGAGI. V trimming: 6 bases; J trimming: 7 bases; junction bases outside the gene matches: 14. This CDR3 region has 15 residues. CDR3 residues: CASRAGTDQMGTQYF. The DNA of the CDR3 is TGTGCCAGCAGAGCCGGGACAGACCAGATGGGGACCCAGTACTTC.

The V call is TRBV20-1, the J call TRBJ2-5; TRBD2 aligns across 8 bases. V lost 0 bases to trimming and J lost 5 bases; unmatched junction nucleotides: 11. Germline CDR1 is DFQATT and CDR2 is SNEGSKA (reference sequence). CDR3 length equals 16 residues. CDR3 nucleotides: TGCAGTGCTAGAGATTGGGGGACGGGAGGGCCTGAGACCCAGTACTTC. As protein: CSARDWGTGGPETQYF.

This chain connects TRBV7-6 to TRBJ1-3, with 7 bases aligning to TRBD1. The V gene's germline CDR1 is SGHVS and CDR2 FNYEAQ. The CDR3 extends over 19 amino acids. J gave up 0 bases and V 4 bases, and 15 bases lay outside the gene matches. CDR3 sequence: CASSSPATGSSYSGNTIYF. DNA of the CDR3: TGTGCCAGCAGCTCCCCCGCGACAGGGTCCTCCTACTCTGGAAACACCATATATTTT. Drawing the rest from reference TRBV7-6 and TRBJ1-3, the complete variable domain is GAGVSQSPRYKVTKRGQDVALRCDPISGHVSLYWYRQALGQGPEFLTYFNYEAQQDKSGLPNDRFSAERPEGSISTLTIQRTEQRDSAMYRCASSSPATGSSYSGNTIYFGEGSWLTVV.

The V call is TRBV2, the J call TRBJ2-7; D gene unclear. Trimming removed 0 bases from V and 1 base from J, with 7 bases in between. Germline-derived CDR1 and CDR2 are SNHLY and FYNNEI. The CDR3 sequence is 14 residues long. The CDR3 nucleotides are TGTGCCAGCAGTGAAGCCCCTGTGTCCTACGAGCAGTACTTC. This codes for CASSEAPVSYEQYF.

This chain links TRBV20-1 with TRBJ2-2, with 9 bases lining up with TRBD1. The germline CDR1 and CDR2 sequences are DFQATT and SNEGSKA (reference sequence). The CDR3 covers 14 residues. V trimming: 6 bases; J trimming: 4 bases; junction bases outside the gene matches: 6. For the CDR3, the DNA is TGCAGTGCCAACAGGGGGCGAGCCACCGGGGAGCTGTTTTTT. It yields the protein CSANRGRATGELFF.

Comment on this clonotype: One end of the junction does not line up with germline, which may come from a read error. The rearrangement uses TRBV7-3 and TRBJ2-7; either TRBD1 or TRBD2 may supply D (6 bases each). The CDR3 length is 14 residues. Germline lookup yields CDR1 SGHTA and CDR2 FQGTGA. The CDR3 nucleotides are TGCGCCAGCAGCCCGGGGGCGCGTACAGGCGAGCAGTACTTC. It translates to CASSPGARTGEQYF.

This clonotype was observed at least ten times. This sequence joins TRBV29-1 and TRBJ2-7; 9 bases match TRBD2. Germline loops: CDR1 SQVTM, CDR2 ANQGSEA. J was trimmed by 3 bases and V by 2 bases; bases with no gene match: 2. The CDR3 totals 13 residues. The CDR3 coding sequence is TGCAGCGTTGAAACTAGCGGGCGCTACGAGCAGTACTTC. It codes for CSVETSGRYEQYF.

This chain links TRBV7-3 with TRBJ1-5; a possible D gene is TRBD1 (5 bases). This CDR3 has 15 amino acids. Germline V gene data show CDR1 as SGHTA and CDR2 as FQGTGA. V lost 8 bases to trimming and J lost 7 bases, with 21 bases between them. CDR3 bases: TGTGCCAGCTCCTTTGACAGAGGCCTGGAGCAGCCCCAGCATTTT. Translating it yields CASSFDRGLEQPQHF.

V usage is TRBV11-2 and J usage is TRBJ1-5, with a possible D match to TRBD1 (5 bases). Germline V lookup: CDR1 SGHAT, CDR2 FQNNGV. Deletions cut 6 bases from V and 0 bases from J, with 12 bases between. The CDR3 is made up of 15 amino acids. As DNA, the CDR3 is TGTGCCAGCAGTTGGGGGAAATATAGCAATCAGCCCCAGCATTTT. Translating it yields CASSWGKYSNQPQHF.

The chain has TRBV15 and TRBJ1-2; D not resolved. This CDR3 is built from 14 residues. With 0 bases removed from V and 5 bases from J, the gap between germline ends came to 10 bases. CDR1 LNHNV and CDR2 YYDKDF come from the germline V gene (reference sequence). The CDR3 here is CATSRDWEDYGYTF. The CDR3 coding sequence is TGTGCCACCAGCAGAGACTGGGAGGATTATGGCTACACCTTC.

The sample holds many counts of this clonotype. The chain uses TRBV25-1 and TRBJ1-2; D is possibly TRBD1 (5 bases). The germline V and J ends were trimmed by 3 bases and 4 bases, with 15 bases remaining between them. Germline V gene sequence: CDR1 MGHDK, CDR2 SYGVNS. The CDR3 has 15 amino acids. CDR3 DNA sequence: TGTGCCAGCAGTGACTGGCAGGGCCCTTCCTATGGCTACACCTTC. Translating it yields CASSDWQGPSYGYTF.

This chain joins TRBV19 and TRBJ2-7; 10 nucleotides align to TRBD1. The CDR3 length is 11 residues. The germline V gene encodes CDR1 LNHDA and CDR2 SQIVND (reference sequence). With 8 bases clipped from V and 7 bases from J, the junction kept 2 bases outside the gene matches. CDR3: CASGTGVEQYF. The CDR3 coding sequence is TGTGCCAGTGGGACAGGGGTGGAGCAGTACTTC.

This CDR3 is CSVEDRENEAFF. Written as DNA, the CDR3 is TGCAGCGTTGAGGACAGGGAAAATGAAGCTTTCTTT. V gene TRBV29-1 combines with J gene TRBJ1-1; 8 bases agree with TRBD1. Germline loops: CDR1 SQVTM, CDR2 ANQGSEA. V gave up 3 bases and J gave up 7 bases; unmatched junction bases: 4. CDR3 size: 12 residues.

The CDR3 DNA follows: TGTGCCAGCAGTTCGACGAGCTCCCCAGGGGTGAAGGAGACCCAGTACTTC. Translating it yields CASSSTSSPGVKETQYF. The rearrangement joins TRBV6-2 or TRBV6-3 to TRBJ2-5; perhaps TRBD1 as D (6 bases). The CDR3 spans 17 residues. CDR1 is MNHEY and CDR2 is SVGEGT in the germline V gene. With 4 bases removed from V and 5 bases from J, the gap between germline ends came to 23 bases.

CDR3 bases: TGTGCCAGCAGCTACCCCCCCAGCGGGAGGCTCGAGCAGTACTTC. Translation gives CASSYPPSGRLEQYF. The chain carries TRBV7-2 and TRBJ2-7; TRBD2 aligns across 9 bases. The CDR3 totals 15 residues. The ends lost 4 bases at V and 6 bases at J; junction bases unmatched: 10. CDR1 is SGHTA, CDR2 FQGNSA, per germline.